These 15 T cell receptor beta chains came from one sample sequenced in a study of cytomegalovirus exposure and HLA in healthy donors. Use of 60 Vbeta and 13 Jbeta primers characterized the PCR. The repertoire was sequenced with immunoSEQ multiplex PCR; TCRdb's copy has only in-frame clones and lacks some. The sample has some 220,000 clones, about 85% seen once. The sequenced material came from PBMCs. These receptors all come from a girl aged 2-10 years in good health and CMV-seronegative.

This clone has more than one count but fewer than ten. The rearrangement joins TRBV14 to TRBJ1-1; 8 nucleotides agree with TRBD1. The germline V gene has CDR1 SGHDN and CDR2 FVKESK. The CDR3 is made up of 17 amino acids. Trimming at V came to 4 bases and at J to 0 bases, leaving 10 bases not matched to a gene. The CDR3 DNA follows: TGTGCCAGCAGCCGTATAGACAGGGGAGCCATGAACACTGAAGCTTTCTTT. The encoded protein is CASSRIDRGAMNTEAFF.

The chain carries TRBV7-3 and TRBJ2-3; weak D call: TRBD1 (5 bases). The CDR3 spans 14 residues. V shed 0 bases and J shed 1 base, with 5 bases lying between them. Germline CDR1 SGHTA, CDR2 FQGTGA. DNA of the CDR3: TGTGCCAGCAGCTTAACAGGGGGCACAGATACGCAGTATTTT. Amino acids: CASSLTGGTDTQYF.

This rearrangement joins TRBV5-1 to TRBJ2-3, with 7 bases identical to TRBD2. V was pared by 0 bases and J by 8 bases, with 6 bases of the junction left unmatched. The CDR3 length is 14 residues. Germline-derived CDR1 and CDR2 are SGHRS and YFSETQ. DNA of the CDR3: TGCGCCAGCAGCTTGGGAAAACTAGCGTTTACGCAGTATTTT. Translated, it gives CASSLGKLAFTQYF.

This rearrangement joins TRBV2 to TRBJ2-7; TRBD2 might be the D (7 bases). V lost 7 bases, J lost 6 bases, and 16 bases lay in between. The CDR3 consists of 13 residues. Germline V gene lookup returns CDR1 SNHLY and CDR2 FYNNEI. The CDR3 is CASMRGPGGEQYF. The CDR3 bases are TGTGCCAGCATGCGGGGGCCGGGGGGCGAGCAGTACTTC.

The chain joins TRBV19 to TRBJ2-6, with D uncertain. The germline gives CDR1 LNHDA, CDR2 SQIVND (reference sequence). The CDR3 contains 16 residues. The ends were cut back, 3 bases at V and 0 bases at J, with 9 bases in the middle. The CDR3 DNA is TGTGCCAGTAGTATTAGAACAGCCTCTGGGGCCAACGTCCTGACTTTC. Protein: CASSIRTASGANVLTF.

This chain links TRBV5-5 with TRBJ1-2, with D perhaps matching TRBD1 (6 bases). This CDR3 is built from 14 residues. Trimming left V 4 bases short and J 2 bases short, with 12 bases between. CDR1 is SGHKS and CDR2 is YYEKEE in the germline V gene (reference sequence). The CDR3 reads CASSPDTGNYGYTF. CDR3 DNA: TGTGCCAGCAGCCCGGACACAGGGAACTATGGCTACACCTTC.

V is TRBV5-6 and J is TRBJ1-4; a weak D match, TRBD1 (5 bases). Germline V gene sequence: CDR1 SGHDT, CDR2 YYEEEE. The CDR3 runs 14 residues. V lost 0 bases, J lost 8 bases, and 11 bases lay in between. The CDR3 sequence is CASSLDGTREKLFF. As DNA, the CDR3 is TGTGCCAGCAGCTTGGACGGGACTAGAGAAAAACTGTTTTTT.

The chain joins TRBV5-1 to TRBJ2-6; D is perhaps TRBD1 (8 bases). CDR3 size: 18 residues. Germline V gene sequence: CDR1 SGHRS, CDR2 YFSETQ. V lost 0 bases to trimming and J lost 1 base, with 14 bases between them. CDR3 nucleotides: TGCGCCAGCAGCTTGGGCACAGGGGGGGGATCTGGGGCCAACGTCCTGACTTTC. Translated, it gives CASSLGTGGGSGANVLTF.

This clone is a singleton in its sample. This chain uses TRBV4-2 with TRBJ2-3; TRBD2 agrees at 11 bases. CDR1 is LGHNA and CDR2 is YNFKEQ in the germline V gene. There are 16 residues in the CDR3. With V trimmed by 2 bases and J by 3 bases, 4 bases remained unmatched. The CDR3 sequence is CASSQRLAGKTDTQYF. The CDR3 nucleotides read TGTGCCAGCAGCCAACGACTAGCGGGAAAGACAGATACGCAGTATTTT.

V is TRBV6-1 and J is TRBJ2-5; possible D gene TRBD1, 6 bases. The CDR3 consists of 15 residues. Germline values: CDR1 MNHNS, CDR2 SASEGT. V was pared by 2 bases and J by 4 bases, with 14 bases between. The CDR3 is CASSERGMWSETQYF. CDR3 coding DNA: TGTGCCAGCAGTGAAAGGGGGATGTGGTCAGAGACCCAGTACTTC.

This clone showed up just once. V usage is TRBV14 and J usage is TRBJ1-1; no clear D. Per the germline V gene, CDR1 is SGHDN and CDR2 is FVKESK. Deletions cut 0 bases from V and 1 base from J, with 12 bases between. The length of the CDR3 is 16 residues. In DNA, the CDR3 is TGTGCCAGCAGCCAAGATCAACTGGGAGCGAACACTGAAGCTTTCTTT. This encodes CASSQDQLGANTEAFF.

The table lists this clone with a count of one. The chain couples TRBV4-1 to TRBJ2-1; 7 bases align to TRBD2. This CDR3 region has 16 residues. J lost 3 bases, V lost 0 bases, and 5 bases had no gene match. From germline, CDR1 is MGHRA and CDR2 YSYEKL. The CDR3 nucleotides read TGCGCCAGCAGCCAAGATGAGCGGGGAGTCTACAATGAGCAGTTCTTC. Protein: CASSQDERGVYNEQFF.

The J gene is TRBJ1-2, the V gene TRBV5-6; no firm D call. CDR1 and CDR2 from the germline V gene are SGHDT and YYEEEE. Deletions cut 0 bases from V and 1 base from J, with 7 bases between. The CDR3 is made up of 14 amino acids. This chain's CDR3 is CASSLGTVNYGYTF. The CDR3 coding sequence is TGTGCCAGCAGCTTGGGCACAGTTAACTATGGCTACACCTTC.

The chain is built from TRBV5-1 and TRBJ1-6; D unresolved. Germline V CDR1 and CDR2: SGHRS, YFSETQ. CDR3 size: 13 residues. V was pared by 9 bases and J by 7 bases, with 14 bases between. The CDR3 region has the DNA TGCGCCACCTCCGAGGGTTCAAATTCACCCCTCCACTTT. The encoded protein is CATSEGSNSPLHF. Supplemented by reference TRBV5-1 and TRBJ1-6, the full variable domain reads KAGVTQTPRYLIKTRGQQVTLSCSPISGHRSVSWYQQTPGQGLQFLFEYFSETQRNKGNFPGRFSGRQFSNSRSEMNVSTLELGDSALYLCATSEGSNSPLHFGNGTRLTVT.

The chain recombines TRBV19 with TRBJ2-7; weak D call: TRBD1 (5 bases). This CDR3 is built from 14 residues. Germline V gene sequence: CDR1 LNHDA, CDR2 SQIVND (reference sequence). V was pared by 5 bases and J by 1 base, with 12 bases between. Here the CDR3 DNA reads TGTGCCAGTAGTCCTCCCGACAGATCCTACGAGCAGTACTTC. It codes for CASSPPDRSYEQYF.